These 22 T cell receptor beta chains came from one sample sequenced in a study of blood T cell repertoires in COVID-19. Some clones are missing from TCRdb's copy, which holds only in-frame ones; the method was immunoSEQ multiplex PCR. The data show roughly 290,000 clones, about four fifths seen once. Sequenced input: peripheral blood. Receptors originate from an older person with COVID-19, enrolled during active disease.

This chain joins TRBV3-1 (or the pseudogene TRBV3-2) and TRBJ1-1; D possibly corresponds to TRBD1 (6 bases). The CDR3 loop spans 16 amino acids. The V gene's germline CDR1 is LGHDT and CDR2 YNNKEL (reference sequence). V lost 1 base and J 3 bases, leaving 15 bases between the germline ends. DNA of the CDR3: TGTGCCAGCAGCCAAGTCTGGGGGGAGGGGGACACTGAAGCTTTCTTT. Residues: CASSQVWGEGDTEAFF.

The chain couples TRBV7-2 to TRBJ2-7, with D hard to call. Germline CDR1 SGHTA, CDR2 FQGNSA. V was cut by 2 bases and J by 3 bases, with 5 bases left in between. There are 12 residues in the CDR3. This chain's CDR3 is CASSLTSYEQYF. CDR3 sequence (DNA): TGTGCCAGCAGCTTAACCAGCTACGAGCAGTACTTC.

The CDR3 DNA sequence: TGTGCCAGCAGCGTAGGGGGACAGGGGTTCCCCACAGATACGCAGTATTTT. It is translated as CASSVGGQGFPTDTQYF. The V gene is TRBV9, the J gene TRBJ2-3; 10 bases agree with TRBD1. The CDR3 consists of 17 residues. Germline CDR1 SGDLS, CDR2 YYNGEE. Unmatched junction bases numbered 6, after V lost 0 bases and J lost 2 bases.

This clone turned up a few times. The genes are TRBV6-2 or TRBV6-3 and TRBJ2-7; TRBD1 aligns across 7 bases. With 2 bases clipped from V and 4 bases from J, the junction kept 2 bases outside the gene matches. CDR1 and CDR2 (germline): MNHEY, SVGEGT. The CDR3 is 13 residues long. CDR3 region: CASSYRGRYEQYF. Here the CDR3 DNA reads TGTGCCAGCAGTTACAGGGGGCGGTACGAGCAGTACTTC.

This clone was seen only a few times. The chain combines TRBV11-3 with TRBJ2-1, with 7 nucleotides matching TRBD1. With V trimmed by 1 base and J by 0 bases, 3 bases remained unmatched. The CDR3 length is 16 residues. From germline, CDR1 is SGHNT and CDR2 YENEEA. CDR3 residues: CASSLGGQVSYNEQFF. Here the CDR3 DNA reads TGTGCCAGCAGCTTAGGCGGACAGGTCTCCTACAATGAGCAGTTCTTC.

DNA for the CDR3: TGCGCCAGCAATCCTAGCGGGCTTCAAGAGACCCAGTACTTC. Its translation is CASNPSGLQETQYF. This sequence joins TRBV5-1 and TRBJ2-5; 8 nucleotides align to TRBD2. Germline V gene lookup returns CDR1 SGHRS and CDR2 YFSETQ. Germline trimming cut 6 bases from V and 2 bases from J; bases unmatched to any gene: 6. The CDR3 runs to 14 residues.

This sequence joins TRBV4-1 and TRBJ1-1; D is uncertain. CDR1 MGHRA and CDR2 YSYEKL come from the germline V gene. CDR3 size: 16 residues. Deletions cut 2 bases from V and 0 bases from J, with 13 bases between. CDR3 residues: CASSQRSDIMNTEAFF. The CDR3 DNA reads as TGCGCCAGCAGCCAACGGTCAGACATCATGAACACTGAAGCTTTCTTT.

This chain links TRBV10-3 with TRBJ1-2; 8 positions match TRBD1. This CDR3 region has 13 residues. Trimming cost V 5 bases and J 4 bases; bases outside gene matches: 3. The germline gives CDR1 ENHRY, CDR2 SYGVKD. The CDR3 region is CAISQDRAYGYTF. The CDR3 nucleotides are TGTGCCATCAGTCAGGACAGGGCCTATGGCTACACCTTC.

This CDR3 reads CATSEAGLSYEQYF. In DNA, the CDR3 is TGTGCCACCAGTGAGGCGGGACTCTCCTACGAGCAGTACTTC. The V call is TRBV24-1, the J call TRBJ2-7; a weak D match, TRBD2 (6 bases). Trimming stripped 4 bases from V and 0 bases from J, with 9 bases between. The CDR3 length is 14 residues. Germline values: CDR1 KGHDR, CDR2 SFDVKD.

The rearrangement links TRBV28 to TRBJ2-6, with 7 bases identical to TRBD1. This CDR3 spans 19 amino acids. Per the germline V gene, CDR1 is MDHEN and CDR2 is SYDVKM. Trimming cost V 3 bases and J 0 bases; bases outside gene matches: 11. DNA of the CDR3: TGTGCCAGCAGTTTTATGTCACAGGGGTTGCGCTCTGGGGCCAACGTCCTGACTTTC. It encodes CASSFMSQGLRSGANVLTF.

The chain has TRBV19 and TRBJ1-3; tentatively, D is TRBD1 (5 bases). Germline values: CDR1 LNHDA, CDR2 SQIVND (reference sequence). This CDR3 spans 14 amino acids. V was trimmed by 8 bases and J by 4 bases, leaving 15 bases between them. The CDR3 sequence: CASSNQGGGNTIYF. In DNA, the CDR3 is TGTGCCAGTTCAAACCAGGGTGGAGGAAACACCATATATTTT.

The chain links TRBV7-2 to TRBJ2-1; D might be TRBD2 (6 bases). The V end lost 8 bases, the J end lost 5 bases, and 13 bases lay between the germline ends. The CDR3 has 13 amino acids. CDR1 and CDR2 (germline): SGHTA, FQGNSA. CDR3 protein: CASSVGGNNEQFF. As DNA, the CDR3 is TGTGCCAGCTCAGTAGGAGGGAACAATGAGCAGTTCTTC.

V is TRBV15 and J is TRBJ1-4, with unresolved D. Germline V gene data show CDR1 as LNHNV and CDR2 as YYDKDF (reference sequence). CDR3 length: 17 amino acids. V lost 0 bases, J lost 10 bases, and 21 bases lay in between. The CDR3 sequence: CATSRDRITNSGGKLFF. In nucleotides, the CDR3 is TGTGCCACCAGCAGAGATCGGATCACGAATTCAGGTGGAAAACTGTTTTTT.

This chain connects TRBV6-4 to TRBJ2-6, with a possible D match to TRBD2 (5 bases). This CDR3 spans 15 amino acids. Germline CDR1 MRHNA, CDR2 SNTAGT. The ends were cut back, 4 bases at V and 3 bases at J, with 10 bases in the middle. CDR3 DNA: TGTGCCAGCAGTGCGTCTAGCTTTGGGGCCAACGTCCTGACTTTC. It yields the protein CASSASSFGANVLTF.

The chain has TRBV29-1 and TRBJ2-1; D possibly corresponds to TRBD2 (6 bases). The CDR3 runs 14 residues. V was trimmed by 2 bases and J by 9 bases, leaving 17 bases between them. Per the germline V gene, CDR1 is SQVTM and CDR2 is ANQGSEA. CDR3 DNA sequence: TGCAGCGTTGAAAACCTAGCGAATTTCGTTGAGCAGTTCTTC. Protein: CSVENLANFVEQFF.

This clone was counted once. In nucleotides, the CDR3 is TGTGCCAGCAGCCAATTAGACACGCCCTACTATGGCTACACCTTC. This encodes CASSQLDTPYYGYTF. V and J are TRBV14 and TRBJ1-2; D not resolved. The CDR3 has 15 amino acids. V lost 2 bases to trimming and J lost 3 bases, with 13 bases between them. The germline CDR1 and CDR2 sequences are SGHDN and FVKESK.

V is TRBV9 and J is TRBJ1-6; D gene ambiguous. Germline CDR1 and CDR2: SGDLS and YYNGEE. V lost 0 bases and J lost 4, with 8 bases in between. This CDR3 has 15 residues. CDR3 nucleotides: TGTGCCAGCAGCGTAGAGGCGGGTTATAATTCACCCCTCCACTTT. Its protein is CASSVEAGYNSPLHF.

The CDR3 DNA reads TGTGCCAGCAGCTTGGGGCTAGAGACCCAGTACTTC. Translated, it gives CASSLGLETQYF. The chain combines TRBV5-6 with TRBJ2-5; unclear D gene. The germline V and J ends were trimmed by 0 bases and 4 bases, with 4 bases remaining between them. The germline gives CDR1 SGHDT, CDR2 YYEEEE. The length of the CDR3 is 12 residues. The variable domain in full, completed from reference TRBV5-6 and TRBJ2-5, reads DAGVTQSPTHLIKTRGQQVTLRCSPKSGHDTVSWYQQALGQGPQFIFQYYEEEERQRGNFPDRFSGHQFPNYSSELNVNALLLGDSALYLCASSLGLETQYFGPGTRLLVL.

CDR3 bases: TGTGCCAGCAGCTTAACCCGGGGGGGGGCGGAGCAGTTCTTC. Its translation: CASSLTRGGAEQFF. This chain joins TRBV7-2 and TRBJ2-1, with 8 bases fitting TRBD2. CDR1 is SGHTA and CDR2 is FQGNSA in the germline V gene. CDR3 length: 14 residues. The V gene end was trimmed by 2 bases and the J gene end by 10 bases; junction bases not matched to a gene: 7.

This rearrangement joins TRBV7-3 to TRBJ1-6; 7 positions agree with TRBD1. The germline gives CDR1 SGHTA, CDR2 FQGTGA. The CDR3 totals 15 residues. V lost 5 bases, J lost 7 bases, and 8 bases stayed unmatched. The CDR3 here is CASSKDRQLNSPLHF. CDR3 DNA sequence: TGTGCCAGCAGCAAGGACAGGCAGTTGAATTCACCCCTCCACTTT.

The chain recombines TRBV27 with TRBJ1-6; D unclear. V lost 1 base and J lost 9, with 7 bases in between. CDR3 size: 13 residues. CDR1 and CDR2 (germline): MNHEY, SMNVEV (reference sequence). The CDR3 is CASSLLGSSPLHF. The CDR3, as DNA: TGTGCCAGCAGTTTATTAGGGAGTTCACCCCTCCACTTT.

This clone appeared once. The chain employs TRBV6-4 and TRBJ2-1; TRBD2 matches 8 bases. Trimming took 2 bases from V and 4 from J; bases not matched to a gene: 7. The CDR3 is 16 amino acids. Germline lookup yields CDR1 MRHNA and CDR2 SNTAGT. DNA for the CDR3: TGTGCCAGCAGTGACCACCCACTAGCGGCATACAATGAGCAGTTCTTC. As protein: CASSDHPLAAYNEQFF.